The T cell receptor beta chain described here comes from a study of blood T cells in healthy people across ages. Per germline, CDR1 KGHSH and CDR2 LQKENI. This CDR3 has 15 residues. For the second PCR, which ran for about 6 to 11 cycles, a sample-barcoded 5' primer and a J-beta primer mix were used. Each CDR3 protein gets one entry after TCRdb re-called the 5' RACE reads with MiXCR. The table lists about 680,000 distinct CDR3 sequences, 45% to 50% of them singletons. With regard to this clonotype: Relative to the germline gene, one junction end is altered; a read error may explain this.

The rearrangement uses TRBV18 and TRBJ2-5, with D tentatively TRBD2 (6 bases). The receptor comes from a woman aged 60-75 years in good health. Sequenced input: blood. The CDR3 here is CTSSPSAGSRETQYF. The CDR3 DNA reads TGTACCAGCTCACCTTCGGCGGGGAGTAGAGAGACCCAGTACTTC. Full variable domain (missing parts from reference TRBV18 and TRBJ2-5): NAGVMQNPRHLVRRRGQEARLRCSPMKGHSHVYWYRQLPEEGLKFMVYLQKENIIDESGMPKERFSAEFPKEGPSILRIQQVVRGDSAAYFCTSSPSAGSRETQYFGPGTRLLVL.